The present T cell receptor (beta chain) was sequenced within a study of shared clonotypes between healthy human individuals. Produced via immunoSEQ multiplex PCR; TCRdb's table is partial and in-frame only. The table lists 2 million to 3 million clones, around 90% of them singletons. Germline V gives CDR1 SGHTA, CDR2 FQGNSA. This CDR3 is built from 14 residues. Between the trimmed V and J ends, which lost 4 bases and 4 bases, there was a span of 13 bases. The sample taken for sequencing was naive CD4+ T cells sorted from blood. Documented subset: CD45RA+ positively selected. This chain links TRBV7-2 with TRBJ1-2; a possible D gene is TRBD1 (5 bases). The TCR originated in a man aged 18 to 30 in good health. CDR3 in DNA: TGTGCCAGCAGCTCCTACCGGGACCGCTATGGCTACACCTTC. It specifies CASSSYRDRYGYTF.